The TCR beta chain under discussion was sequenced for a study of blood T cell repertoires in COVID-19. Study details: COVID-19 samples, acute and convalescent, were from the United States, Italy and Spain. T cells, B-cell-depleted T cells, or PBMCs provided the cDNA or gDNA that served as material.

Only in-frame clones appear in the TCRdb table, and some are missing; sequencing was by immunoSEQ multiplex PCR. The sample yields roughly 160,000 clones, just under 85% seen once. There are 15 residues in the CDR3. V lost 2 bases, J lost 0 bases, and 10 bases lay in between. Germline V lookup: CDR1 LGHNA, CDR2 YNFKEQ. Followed over time, Seattle patients had been enrolled while infection was active. The chain is built from TRBV4-2 and TRBJ2-5; D is undetermined. The receptor was derived from a woman of 80 years or more with COVID-19, enrolled during active disease. Input material: peripheral blood. The CDR3 region is CASSQSLADQETQYF. CDR3 DNA: TGTGCCAGCAGCCAATCCCTCGCAGACCAAGAGACCCAGTACTTC.